This T cell receptor beta chain is from a study of molecular identifiers for immune sequencing clone quantification (dated by TCRdb to the late 2010s). Regarding the research as a whole: For a replicate experiment, RNA from around 20,000 or 99,000 naive CD8 T cells was divided into five aliquots, of which four were sequenced. CD8 T cells were used in a methods study to benchmark molecular-identifier clustering-based TCR repertoire sequencing (MIDCIRS) and TCR RNA copy counting. The paper's findings and limits, for the study overall: Highly expanded clone sizes could be underestimated if identical TCR molecules share a barcode. In CMV-specific effector cells, clones with more than 20 RNA copies accounted for over 97% of molecules, whereas in naive cells such clones accounted for under 1%. When barcode sub-clustering was not used, chimeric consensus sequences inflated TCR diversity, with chimeras reaching as high as 47%. Even against a background of approximately 1 million naive CD8 T cells, spiked-in Jurkat TCR RNA amounting to a single cell's worth was reported to be detectable. Roughly 3 recovered TCR RNA copies per cell were obtained by modeling, versus about 10 by digital PCR, implying a capture efficiency of approximately 27%. Spiked-in Jurkat TCR RNA (approximately 10 copies' worth), which is not part of the donor repertoire, was contained in the naive libraries.

Trimming removed 2 bases from V and 3 bases from J, leaving 4 bases between the germline ends. In the germline V gene (reference sequence), CDR1 corresponds to LNHDA and CDR2 to SQIVND. Spanning cysteine to phenylalanine, the CDR3 consists of 13 amino acids. Only the CDR3 DNA stays, 39 bases, in frame from base 1. There are a few counts of this clonotype. Its antigen has not been determined. No clone much larger than this one lies a single base away; base qualities are absent. Libraries of naive CD8 T cells were built from approximately 22,000 to 940,000 sorted cells, with 10%, 30% or 50% of the purified RNA used. Naive CD8 T cells were FACS-sorted as CD8+CD4-CCR7+CD45RA+ on a BD FACSAria II into RLT Plus buffer. Detection sensitivity was tested by spiking Jurkat RNA equal to about eleven TCR copies' worth into samples containing about 17,000-1,000,000 naive CD8 T cells. Enrichment of CD8 T cells was performed with RosetteSep CD8+ T Cell Enrichment Cocktail and Ficoll-Paque, after which ACK red cell lysis was carried out.

The protocol used for the library was PCR. Data came from an Illumina HiSeq 4000. Preparation of bulk TCR libraries followed a previously described approach, with the TCR primers listed in Table S5. The Qiagen AllPrep DNA/RNA kit was used to purify total RNA. Reads from multiple sequencing runs of the same library were pooled before analysis. On the study's bioinformatics: Only reads with exact TCR constant sequence were kept, trimmed to 150 nt, and grouped by their 12-nt molecular barcodes. Reads inside each barcode group were sub-clustered using a 15% Levenshtein threshold, and a quality-weighted consensus sequence was constructed for each RNA molecule. Non-functional sequences were excluded, and lower-count sequences lying one edit away from another sequence were also excluded. Barcode sub-clusters with fewer than 20% of the maximum read count were removed, based on fitting two negative binomial distributions. TCRdb handled the public reads itself, with Q25 trimming in fastp and clone calling in MiXCR, and kept productive beta chains. Rows merge per CDR3 protein into single entries with the most common DNA and genes. The V and J calls come from TCRdb's annotation, not from the publication. A total of approximately 54,000 distinct CDR3 sequences appear in this sample, almost 25% of them only once. The ten largest account for approximately 1.9% of the sample.

The TCR sequence derives from a human donor in good health. Some libraries in this study had Jurkat cell RNA spiked in. Material: naive CD8+ T cells from blood, with Jurkat cell RNA spiked in. The cell subset or site label of this sample denotes: FACS-sorted CD8+CD4-CCR7+CD45RA+ naive T cells. The rearrangement combines TRBV19 with TRBJ2-2; the D segment cannot be called with confidence. The nucleotide sequence is given as TGTGCCAGTAGTATAATGGACACCGGGGAGCTGTTTTTT. This gives the protein CASSIMDTGELFF. Extended through the reference TRBV19 and TRBJ2-2 proteins, this CDR3 yields the full variable domain: DGGITQSPKYLFRKEGQNVTLSCEQNLNHDAMYWYRQDPGQGLRLIYYSQIVNDFQKGDIAEGYSVSREKKESFPLTVTSAQKNPTAFYLCASSIMDTGELFFGEGSRLTVL.